The T cell receptor (beta chain) under discussion was sequenced for a study of control samples from healthy donors and cancer patients. The CDR3 runs to 16 residues. Deletions cut 2 bases from V and 0 bases from J, with 13 bases between. Germline V CDR1 and CDR2: SGHTA, FQGNSA. This table comes from immunoSEQ multiplex PCR, and its TCRdb copy is limited to in-frame clones, with some not included. The sample yields fewer than 200,000 clones, 80% to 90% seen once. The sequencing input was blood. The chain has TRBV7-2 and TRBJ1-1, with D maybe TRBD1 (6 bases). The TCR was taken from a man aged 25-45 years in good health. The CDR3 region has the DNA TGTGCCAGCAGCTTAATGGGGGGGCCGATGAACACTGAAGCTTTCTTT. Its protein product is CASSLMGGPMNTEAFF.